One sample yielded the 28 T cell receptor beta chains listed below, sequenced in a study of T cell changes during pregnancy in multiple sclerosis. Sequencing was performed with immunoSEQ multiplex PCR; in TCRdb, only in-frame clones are kept and a portion is missing. The sample contains roughly 61,000 clones, roughly 93% of which appear only once. The input for sequencing was peripheral blood, taken after pregnancy. The source of these receptors is a female donor with multiple sclerosis, enrolled in a pregnancy study.

This sequence joins TRBV18 and TRBJ2-3, with D possibly being TRBD1 (6 bases). Germline CDR1 reads KGHSH; CDR2 reads LQKENI. This CDR3 has 15 amino acids. V dropped 1 base and J dropped 0 bases, with 8 bases sitting between them. CDR3 region: CASSPLDSSTDTQYF. As DNA, the CDR3 is TGTGCCAGCTCACCACTGGACAGTAGCACAGATACGCAGTATTTT.

Note on this clone: At one of its ends the junction is not consistent with the germline gene, which may arise from a read error. The J gene is TRBJ1-1, the V gene TRBV7-3; D is ambiguous. Germline CDR1 reads SGHTA; CDR2 reads FQGTGA. This CDR3 comprises 13 residues. CDR3 nucleotides: TGTGCCAGCTCTTCTTCAGTGAACATTGAAGCTTTCTTT. Protein: CASSSSVNIEAFF.

The CDR3 sequence is CSVERVLNYGYTF. CDR3 in DNA: TGCAGCGTTGAACGGGTCCTAAACTATGGCTACACCTTC. The rearrangement links TRBV29-1 to TRBJ1-2, with D unclear. The V gene lost 2 bases and the J gene lost 2 bases, with 9 bases spanning the gap. The germline V gene encodes CDR1 SQVTM and CDR2 ANQGSEA. The CDR3 spans 13 residues.

The chain is built from TRBV18 and TRBJ2-1; 7 bases align to TRBD2. Germline CDR1 reads KGHSH; CDR2 reads LQKENI. The V segment lost 7 bases and the J segment 4 bases; nucleotides outside the gene matches: 7. This CDR3 region has 14 residues. The CDR3, as DNA: TGTGCCAGCTTCATCCAAGCGGGGTACAATGAGCAGTTCTTC. Protein sequence: CASFIQAGYNEQFF.

This clone was picked up one time. The rearrangement links TRBV5-1 to TRBJ2-6, with 10 positions matching TRBD1. The CDR3 has 17 amino acids. The V and J ends lost 4 bases and 4 bases, in that order; junction bases with no gene match: 8. CDR1 and CDR2 (germline): SGHRS, YFSETQ. The CDR3 loop reads CASSRGQGIQGANVLTF. In DNA form, the CDR3 reads TGCGCCAGCAGCCGGGGACAGGGGATTCAGGGGGCCAACGTCCTGACTTTC. Combining the CDR3 with reference TRBV5-1 and TRBJ2-6 gives the whole variable domain KAGVTQTPRYLIKTRGQQVTLSCSPISGHRSVSWYQQTPGQGLQFLFEYFSETQRNKGNFPGRFSGRQFSNSRSEMNVSTLELGDSALYLCASSRGQGIQGANVLTFGAGSRLTVL.

The sample holds a few counts of this clone. CDR3 sequence reads: CASSHLKPGQGTGELFF. For the CDR3, the DNA is TGTGCCAGCAGCCACCTGAAACCGGGACAGGGCACCGGGGAGCTGTTTTTT. The chain has TRBV7-9 and TRBJ2-2; 9 bases align to TRBD1. The CDR3 covers 17 residues. Germline loops: CDR1 SEHNR, CDR2 FQNEAQ (reference sequence). The trim removed 5 bases at V and 4 bases at J, leaving 11 bases unmatched.

The CDR3: CASSFPGKGRVEQFF. The CDR3 nucleotides are TGTGCCAGCAGCTTTCCGGGGAAGGGTAGGGTTGAGCAGTTCTTC. The V gene is TRBV7-9, the J gene TRBJ2-1; perhaps TRBD2 as D (5 bases). Germline loops: CDR1 SEHNR, CDR2 FQNEAQ (reference sequence). The CDR3 consists of 15 residues. Trimming pared 3 bases from V and 9 bases from J, leaving 18 bases between.

The V and J genes are TRBV7-3 and TRBJ2-1, with TRBD2 as a possible D gene (6 bases). This CDR3 is built from 14 residues. The germline V gene has CDR1 SGHTA and CDR2 FQGTGA. V was pared by 5 bases and J by 9 bases, with 17 bases between. CDR3 bases: TGTGCCAGCAGCCCCCGGCGGGGCAATTCTGAGCAGTTCTTC. Protein: CASSPRRGNSEQFF.

V gene TRBV5-6 combines with J gene TRBJ1-1; 9 bases line up with TRBD1. Germline trimming cut 3 bases from V and 5 bases from J; bases unmatched to any gene: 17. Germline CDR1 and CDR2: SGHDT and YYEEEE. The CDR3 is made up of 18 amino acids. CDR3 amino acids: CASSSRNRDRVFGTEAFF. The DNA of the CDR3 is TGTGCCAGCAGCTCACGAAACCGGGACAGGGTTTTTGGGACTGAAGCTTTCTTT.

The J gene is TRBJ2-1, the V gene TRBV5-1, with D possibly matching TRBD2 (6 bases). V lost 0 bases to trimming and J lost 4 bases, with 14 bases between them. The germline V gene encodes CDR1 SGHRS and CDR2 YFSETQ. The CDR3 contains 16 residues. CDR3 nucleotide sequence: TGCGCCAGCAGCTTGGTTATGGAGGGAAGGTACAATGAGCAGTTCTTC. It translates to CASSLVMEGRYNEQFF.

V and J are TRBV9 and TRBJ2-3, with D uncertain. The germline V gene encodes CDR1 SGDLS and CDR2 YYNGEE. The CDR3 runs 14 residues. V lost 0 bases, J lost 3 bases, and 8 bases lay in between. CDR3 residues: CASSVGIETDTQYF. The CDR3 DNA is TGTGCCAGCAGCGTAGGAATTGAGACAGATACGCAGTATTTT. Looking up the rest from reference TRBV9 and TRBJ2-3 gives the full variable domain: DSGVTQTPKHLITATGQRVTLRCSPRSGDLSVYWYQQSLDQGLQFLIQYYNGEERAKGNILERFSAQQFPDLHSELNLSSLELGDSALYFCASSVGIETDTQYFGPGTRLTVL.

The rearrangement joins TRBV28 to TRBJ1-5, with 7 nucleotides matching TRBD1. CDR1 MDHEN and CDR2 SYDVKM come from the germline V gene. The CDR3 consists of 13 residues. Losses at the gene ends were 6 bases for V and 6 bases for J; bases not matched to a gene: 5. The CDR3 spells CASSLPGGQPQHF. The CDR3 DNA follows: TGTGCCAGCAGCCTTCCAGGGGGTCAGCCCCAGCATTTT.

The V gene is TRBV30, the J gene TRBJ2-7, with D possibly TRBD2 on 6 matching bases. This CDR3 has 17 amino acids. Germline lookup yields CDR1 GTSNPN and CDR2 SVGIG (reference sequence). Trimming pared 0 bases from V and 5 bases from J, leaving 23 bases between. The CDR3 loop reads CAWSVSPLEGSLHEQYF. The CDR3 nucleotides read TGTGCCTGGAGTGTGAGTCCCCTGGAGGGGAGTTTACACGAGCAGTACTTC.

The chain uses TRBV5-5 and TRBJ1-2, with 9 positions matching TRBD1. With 3 bases clipped from V and 8 bases from J, the junction kept 8 bases outside the gene matches. CDR3 length: 14 residues. CDR1 and CDR2 from the germline V gene are SGHKS and YYEKEE (reference sequence). As DNA, the CDR3 is TGTGCCAGCAGCTCCGTCGGGGACAGGGAAGGCTACACCTTC. It translates to CASSSVGDREGYTF.

The gene calls are TRBV5-5 and TRBJ2-3, with 11 nucleotides matching TRBD2. V lost 3 bases and J lost 3; bases outside the gene matches: 6. Germline V lookup: CDR1 SGHKS, CDR2 YYEKEE (reference sequence). The CDR3 consists of 16 residues. CDR3 nucleotide sequence: TGTGCCAGCAGCTCACCCAGACTAGCGGGGACAGATACGCAGTATTTT. It codes for CASSSPRLAGTDTQYF. The variable domain in full, completed from reference TRBV5-5 and TRBJ2-3, reads DAGVTQSPTHLIKTRGQQVTLRCSPISGHKSVSWYQQVLGQGPQFIFQYYEKEERGRGNFPDRFSARQFPNYSSELNVNALLLGDSALYLCASSSPRLAGTDTQYFGPGTRLTVL.

V gene TRBV12-5 combines with J gene TRBJ2-3; 8 nucleotides align to TRBD2. Trimming removed 0 bases from V and 4 bases from J; junction bases left unmatched: 6. The germline V gene encodes CDR1 LGHNT and CDR2 FRNRAP. The CDR3 is 16 amino acids. CDR3 DNA sequence: TGTGCTAGTGGTTTGGTACTCGGGAGGGGTTCAGATACGCAGTATTTT. This gives the protein CASGLVLGRGSDTQYF.

This chain uses TRBV9 with TRBJ2-1, with 9 bases identical to TRBD2. CDR1 and CDR2 from the germline V gene are SGDLS and YYNGEE. The CDR3 consists of 18 residues. J was trimmed by 6 bases and V by 0 bases; bases with no gene match: 13. The CDR3 protein is CASSVAGPAGGLGNEQFF. The DNA of the CDR3 is TGTGCCAGCAGCGTAGCTGGGCCAGCGGGAGGCCTGGGCAATGAGCAGTTCTTC. Together with reference TRBV9 and TRBJ2-1, the CDR3 gives the full variable domain: DSGVTQTPKHLITATGQRVTLRCSPRSGDLSVYWYQQSLDQGLQFLIQYYNGEERAKGNILERFSAQQFPDLHSELNLSSLELGDSALYFCASSVAGPAGGLGNEQFFGPGTRLTVL.

The V and J genes are TRBV18 and TRBJ2-3; maybe TRBD1 (6 bases). Germline V gene lookup returns CDR1 KGHSH and CDR2 LQKENI. The CDR3 totals 14 residues. The germline V and J ends were trimmed by 6 bases and 6 bases, with 16 bases remaining between them. The chain's CDR3 is CASSPLGALDTQYF. The CDR3 nucleotides read TGTGCCAGCTCCCCCCTGGGGGCGTTGGATACGCAGTATTTT.

The chain is built from TRBV7-6 and TRBJ2-7; 8 bases map to TRBD1. Germline lookup yields CDR1 SGHVS and CDR2 FNYEAQ. The CDR3 is 15 amino acids. V lost 4 bases and J lost 6; bases outside the gene matches: 11. The CDR3 is CASSSNSGGLGEQYF. CDR3 sequence (DNA): TGTGCCAGCAGCTCCAACTCAGGGGGCTTAGGCGAGCAGTACTTC.

This rearrangement joins TRBV18 to TRBJ2-7; 12 bases are shared with TRBD2. The germline gives CDR1 KGHSH, CDR2 LQKENI. The CDR3 totals 19 residues. V was pared by 3 bases and J by 6 bases, with 18 bases of the junction left unmatched. CDR3 sequence: CASSPLPTSGSTGVTEQYF. CDR3 nucleotides: TGTGCCAGCTCACCTCTCCCGACTAGCGGGAGCACAGGGGTTACCGAGCAGTACTTC.

The rearrangement uses TRBV30 and TRBJ2-1; tentatively, D is TRBD1 (7 bases). V lost 5 bases to trimming and J lost 12 bases, with 17 bases between them. Germline V lookup: CDR1 GTSNPN, CDR2 SVGIG (reference sequence). The CDR3 runs to 12 residues. The CDR3 coding sequence is TGTGCCTGGGATAGGCAGGGGGGACTGCAGTTCTTC. Its protein product is CAWDRQGGLQFF.

The genes are TRBV13 and TRBJ2-7; 7 bases are a match to TRBD2. CDR3 length: 14 amino acids. Germline CDR1 reads PRHDT; CDR2 reads FYEKMQ (reference sequence). V gave up 2 bases and J gave up 6 bases; unmatched junction bases: 7. CDR3 in amino acids: CASSLYAGVGEQYF. The CDR3 DNA follows: TGTGCCAGCAGCTTATATGCGGGAGTGGGCGAGCAGTACTTC. Full variable domain (outside the CDR3, taken from reference TRBV13 and TRBJ2-7): AAGVIQSPRHLIKEKRETATLKCYPIPRHDTVYWYQQGPGQDPQFLISFYEKMQSDKGSIPDRFSAQQFSDYHSELNMSSLELGDSALYFCASSLYAGVGEQYFGPGTRLTVT.

This clone was observed a single time. The chain couples TRBV4-1 to TRBJ2-5, with TRBD2 as a possible D gene (5 bases). V lost 2 bases and J lost 4, with 23 bases in between. The CDR3 runs 18 residues. Germline CDR1 MGHRA, CDR2 YSYEKL. The CDR3 loop is CASSQQPSLGLPGETQYF. Written as DNA, the CDR3 is TGCGCCAGCAGCCAACAACCCTCACTAGGCCTCCCGGGAGAGACCCAGTACTTC.

In this sample, this clone turned up once. The chain is built from TRBV5-4 and TRBJ2-7, with TRBD2 identical over 7 bases. Trimming removed 4 bases from V and 7 bases from J; junction bases left unmatched: 17. This CDR3 spans 16 amino acids. Germline CDR1 is SGHNT and CDR2 is YYREEE (reference sequence). The CDR3 spells CASSKGAGVIMGEQYF. The CDR3 DNA is TGTGCCAGCAGCAAGGGCGCGGGAGTCATAATGGGGGAGCAGTACTTC.

The chain is built from TRBV21-1 and TRBJ1-4; the table's D call, TRBD1, was not checked against the DNA. TRBV21-1 is a pseudogene segment. This CDR3 region has 16 residues. DNA for the CDR3: TGTGCCAGCATCGTTCCGGGACACGCTTCTAATGAAAAACTGTTTTTT. It is translated as CASIVPGHASNEKLFF.

The CDR3 DNA reads TGTGCCAGCAGAATCGGCGGGAGCCGCAATGAGCAGTTCTTC. Its protein product is CASRIGGSRNEQFF. This chain uses TRBV13 with TRBJ2-1, with 7 bases identical to TRBD2. This CDR3 comprises 14 residues. J lost 6 bases, V lost 6 bases, and 8 bases had no gene match. Germline V gene sequence: CDR1 PRHDT, CDR2 FYEKMQ (reference sequence).

J is TRBJ2-7 and V is TRBV14; D not resolved. The germline V gene has CDR1 SGHDN and CDR2 FVKESK. V shed 1 base and J shed 6 bases, with 13 bases lying between them. CDR3 size: 14 residues. The DNA for the CDR3 is TGTGCCAGCAGCCAAGTATTTCCAGGTTCCGAGCAGTACTTC. Its protein product is CASSQVFPGSEQYF.

V gene TRBV2 combines with J gene TRBJ1-1; the D gene is possibly TRBD1 (6 bases). V was shortened by 6 bases and J by 1 base, with 12 bases between the two germline ends. CDR1 is SNHLY, CDR2 FYNNEI, per germline. The CDR3 totals 14 residues. The CDR3 protein is CASRLGHQNTEAFF. DNA of the CDR3: TGTGCCAGCAGACTGGGACACCAGAACACTGAAGCTTTCTTT.